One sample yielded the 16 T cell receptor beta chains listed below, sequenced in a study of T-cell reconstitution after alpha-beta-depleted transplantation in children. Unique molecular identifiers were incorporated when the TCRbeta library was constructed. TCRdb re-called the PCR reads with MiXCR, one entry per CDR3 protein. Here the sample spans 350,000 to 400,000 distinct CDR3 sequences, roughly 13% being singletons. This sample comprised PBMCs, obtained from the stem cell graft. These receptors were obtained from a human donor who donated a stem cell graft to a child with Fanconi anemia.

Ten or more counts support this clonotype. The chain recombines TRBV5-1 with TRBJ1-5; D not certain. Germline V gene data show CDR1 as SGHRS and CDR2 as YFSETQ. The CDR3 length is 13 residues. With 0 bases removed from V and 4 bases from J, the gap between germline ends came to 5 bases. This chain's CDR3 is CASSLGANQPQHF. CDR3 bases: TGCGCCAGCAGCTTGGGGGCGAATCAGCCCCAGCATTTT.

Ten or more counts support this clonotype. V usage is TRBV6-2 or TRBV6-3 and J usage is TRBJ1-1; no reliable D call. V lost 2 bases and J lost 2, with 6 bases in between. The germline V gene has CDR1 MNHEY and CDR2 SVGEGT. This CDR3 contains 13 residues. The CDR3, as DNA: TGTGCCAGCAGTTACCCCCCCAACACTGAAGCTTTCTTT. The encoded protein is CASSYPPNTEAFF.

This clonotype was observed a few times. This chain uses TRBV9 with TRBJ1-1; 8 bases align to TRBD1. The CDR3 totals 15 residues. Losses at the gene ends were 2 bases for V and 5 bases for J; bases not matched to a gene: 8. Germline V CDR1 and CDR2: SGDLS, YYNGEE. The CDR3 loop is CASSVLQGGGTEAFF. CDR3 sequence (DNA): TGTGCCAGCAGCGTCCTACAGGGGGGCGGGACTGAAGCTTTCTTT.

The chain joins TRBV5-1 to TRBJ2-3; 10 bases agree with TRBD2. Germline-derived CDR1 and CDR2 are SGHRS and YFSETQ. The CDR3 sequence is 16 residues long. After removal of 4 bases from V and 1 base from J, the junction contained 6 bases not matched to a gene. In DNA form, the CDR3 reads TGCGCCAGCAGCCAACAAACTAGCGGGGGCACAGATACGCAGTATTTT. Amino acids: CASSQQTSGGTDTQYF.

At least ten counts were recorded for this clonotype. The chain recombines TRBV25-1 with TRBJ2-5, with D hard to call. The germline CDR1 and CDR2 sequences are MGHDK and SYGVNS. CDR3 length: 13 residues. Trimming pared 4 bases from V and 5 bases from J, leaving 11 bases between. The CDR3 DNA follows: TGTGCCAGCAGTGTTGGGGTTCAGGAGACCCAGTACTTC. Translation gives CASSVGVQETQYF.

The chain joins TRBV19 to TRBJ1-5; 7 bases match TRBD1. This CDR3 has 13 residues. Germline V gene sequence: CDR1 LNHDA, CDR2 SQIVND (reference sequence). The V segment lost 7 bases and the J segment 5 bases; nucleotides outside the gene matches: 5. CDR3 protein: CASNWDRDQPQHF. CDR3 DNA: TGTGCCAGTAATTGGGACAGAGATCAGCCCCAGCATTTT. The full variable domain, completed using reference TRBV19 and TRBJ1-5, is DGGITQSPKYLFRKEGQNVTLSCEQNLNHDAMYWYRQDPGQGLRLIYYSQIVNDFQKGDIAEGYSVSREKKESFPLTVTSAQKNPTAFYLCASNWDRDQPQHFGDGTRLSIL.

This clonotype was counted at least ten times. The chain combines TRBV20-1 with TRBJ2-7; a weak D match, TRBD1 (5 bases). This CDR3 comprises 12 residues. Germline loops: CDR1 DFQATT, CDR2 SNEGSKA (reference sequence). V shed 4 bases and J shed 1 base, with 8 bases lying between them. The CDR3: CSATDSSYEQYF. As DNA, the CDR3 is TGCAGTGCTACAGACAGTTCCTACGAGCAGTACTTC.

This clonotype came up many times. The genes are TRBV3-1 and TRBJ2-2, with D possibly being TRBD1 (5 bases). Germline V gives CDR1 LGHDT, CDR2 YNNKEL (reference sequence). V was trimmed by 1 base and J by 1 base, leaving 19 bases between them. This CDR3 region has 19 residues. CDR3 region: CASSQGWQGSRMNTGELFF. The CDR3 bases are TGTGCCAGCAGCCAAGGATGGCAGGGCTCCCGAATGAACACCGGGGAGCTGTTTTTT.

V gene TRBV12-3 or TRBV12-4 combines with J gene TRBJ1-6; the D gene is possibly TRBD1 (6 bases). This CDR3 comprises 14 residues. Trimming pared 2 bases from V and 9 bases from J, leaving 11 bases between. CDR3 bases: TGTGCCAGCAGTTTATCAGGGGTGGTTTCACCCCTCCACTTT. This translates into CASSLSGVVSPLHF.

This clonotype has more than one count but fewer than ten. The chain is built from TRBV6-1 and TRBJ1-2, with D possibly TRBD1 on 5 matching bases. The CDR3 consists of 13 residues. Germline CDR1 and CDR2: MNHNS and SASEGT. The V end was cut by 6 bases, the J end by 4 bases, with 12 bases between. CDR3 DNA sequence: TGTGCCAGCAGCATCGGGACGGTCTATGGCTACACCTTC. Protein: CASSIGTVYGYTF.

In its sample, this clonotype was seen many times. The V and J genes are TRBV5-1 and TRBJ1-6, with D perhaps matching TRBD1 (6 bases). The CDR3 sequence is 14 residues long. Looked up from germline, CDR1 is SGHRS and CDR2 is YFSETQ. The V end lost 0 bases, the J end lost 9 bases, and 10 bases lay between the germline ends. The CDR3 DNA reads TGCGCCAGCAGCTTGGGCGGCAGGGGTTCACCCCTCCACTTT. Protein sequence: CASSLGGRGSPLHF.

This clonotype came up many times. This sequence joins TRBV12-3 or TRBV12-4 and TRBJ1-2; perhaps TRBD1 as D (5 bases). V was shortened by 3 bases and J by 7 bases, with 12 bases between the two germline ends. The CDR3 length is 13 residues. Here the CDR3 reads CASSFEGLFGYTF. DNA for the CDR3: TGTGCCAGCAGTTTCGAGGGGCTCTTTGGCTACACCTTC.

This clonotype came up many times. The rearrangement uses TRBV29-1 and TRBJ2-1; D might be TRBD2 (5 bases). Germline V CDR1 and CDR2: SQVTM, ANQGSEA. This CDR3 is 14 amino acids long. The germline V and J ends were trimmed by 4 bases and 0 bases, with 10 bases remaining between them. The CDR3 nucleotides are TGCAGCGTTGTCTTGAGGGACTCCTACAATGAGCAGTTCTTC. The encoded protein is CSVVLRDSYNEQFF.

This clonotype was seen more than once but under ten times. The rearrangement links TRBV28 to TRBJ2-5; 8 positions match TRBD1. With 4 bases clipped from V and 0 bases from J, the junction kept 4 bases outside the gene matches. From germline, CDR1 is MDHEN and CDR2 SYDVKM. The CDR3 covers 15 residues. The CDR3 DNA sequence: TGTGCCAGCAGTTCGGACAGGGATAACCAAGAGACCCAGTACTTC. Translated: CASSSDRDNQETQYF. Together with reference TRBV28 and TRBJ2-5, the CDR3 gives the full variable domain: DVKVTQSSRYLVKRTGEKVFLECVQDMDHENMFWYRQDPGLGLRLIYFSYDVKMKEKGDIPEGYSVSREKKERFSLILESASTNQTSMYLCASSSDRDNQETQYFGPGTRLLVL.

As DNA, the CDR3 is TGTGCCAGCACGGGGGGGAACAGGGTTGGCACTGAAGCTTTCTTT. Its protein is CASTGGNRVGTEAFF. V and J are TRBV2 and TRBJ1-1; maybe TRBD1 (6 bases). CDR1 and CDR2 (germline): SNHLY, FYNNEI. V dropped 7 bases and J dropped 4 bases, with 19 bases sitting between them. The CDR3 extends over 15 amino acids.

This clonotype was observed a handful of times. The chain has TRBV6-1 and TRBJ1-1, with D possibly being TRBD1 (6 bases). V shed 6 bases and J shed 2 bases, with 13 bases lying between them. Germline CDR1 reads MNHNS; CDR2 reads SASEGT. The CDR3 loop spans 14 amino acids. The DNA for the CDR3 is TGTGCCAGCAGATCCGGGACACCTAACACTGAAGCTTTCTTT. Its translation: CASRSGTPNTEAFF.